Below, 18 T cell receptor beta chains from the same sample are listed, as sequenced in a study of shared clonotypes between healthy human individuals. Generated by immunoSEQ multiplex PCR, the TCRdb table keeps only in-frame clones and is missing some. The table has some 1,400,000 clones, roughly 96% seen once. The specimen was naive CD4+ T cells sorted from blood. The subset here: CD45RA+ positively selected. These TCRs come from a man younger than 45 in good health.

Comments on this clone: This sample includes further DNA sequences coding for the same CDR3. The rearrangement uses TRBV18 and TRBJ2-7; maybe TRBD1 (6 bases). This CDR3 region has 12 residues. V lost 3 bases, J lost 5 bases, and 8 bases lay in between. Germline CDR1 is KGHSH and CDR2 is LQKENI. The CDR3: CASSPSGDEQYF. As DNA, the CDR3 is TGTGCCAGCTCACCCTCAGGGGACGAGCAGTACTTC.

The rearrangement links TRBV19 to TRBJ2-6; tentatively, D is TRBD1 (5 bases). CDR1 and CDR2 (germline): LNHDA, SQIVND (reference sequence). This CDR3 spans 15 amino acids. V was cut by 2 bases and J by 3 bases, with 8 bases left in between. CDR3 loop: CASSIRGGGANVLTF. CDR3 bases: TGTGCCAGTAGTATAAGGGGCGGTGGGGCCAACGTCCTGACTTTC.

The chain employs TRBV2 and TRBJ2-3; possibly TRBD1 for D (5 bases). CDR1 and CDR2 (germline): SNHLY, FYNNEI. Trimming removed 7 bases at V and 3 bases at J, with 17 bases between. CDR3 size: 15 residues. The CDR3 protein is CASNAQGSWTDTQYF. CDR3 nucleotides: TGTGCCAGCAACGCTCAGGGATCATGGACAGATACGCAGTATTTT. The variable domain in full, with the rest retrieved from reference TRBV2 and TRBJ2-3, is EPEVTQTPSHQVTQMGQEVILRCVPISNHLYFYWYRQILGQKVEFLVSFYNNEISEKSEIFDDQFSVERPDGSNFTLKIRSTKLEDSAMYFCASNAQGSWTDTQYFGPGTRLTVL.

The CDR3 nucleotides read TGCGCCAGCAGCTTGCAGCCGGGCGACGAGCAGTACTTC. Its protein is CASSLQPGDEQYF. The J gene is TRBJ2-7, the V gene TRBV5-1; D remains unclear. The ends were cut back, 1 base at V and 5 bases at J, with 10 bases in the middle. The CDR3 is 13 amino acids. Germline CDR1 and CDR2: SGHRS and YFSETQ.

The chain combines TRBV6-1 with TRBJ2-7; 14 nucleotides line up with TRBD2. The CDR3 spans 15 residues. J was trimmed by 2 bases and V by 10 bases; bases with no gene match: 7. The germline CDR1 and CDR2 sequences are MNHNS and SASEGT. This CDR3 is CAISGTSGSPYEQYF. The CDR3 bases are TGTGCCATTTCCGGGACTAGCGGGAGTCCCTACGAGCAGTACTTC.

This chain connects TRBV10-3 to TRBJ2-1; TRBD1 might be the D (5 bases). The germline V gene encodes CDR1 ENHRY and CDR2 SYGVKD. The CDR3 has 16 amino acids. V lost 0 bases and J 0 bases, leaving 9 bases between the germline ends. The CDR3 DNA sequence: TGTGCCATCAGTGAGTCCCCGACAGTCTCCTACAATGAGCAGTTCTTC. This gives the protein CAISESPTVSYNEQFF.

The chain has TRBV27 and TRBJ2-2, with 12 positions matching TRBD2. After removal of 6 bases from V and 6 bases from J, the junction contained 11 bases not matched to a gene. Germline values: CDR1 MNHEY, CDR2 SMNVEV (reference sequence). This CDR3 region has 17 residues. In DNA, the CDR3 is TGTGCCAGCAGCTTCGGGAGACTAGCGGGAGAGGCCGGGGAGCTGTTTTTT. As protein: CASSFGRLAGEAGELFF.

The chain's CDR3 is CASSLTGGSGGYTF. CDR3 in DNA: TGTGCCAGCAGCTTAACAGGGGGCAGCGGTGGCTACACCTTC. The chain uses TRBV11-2 and TRBJ1-2, with 9 nucleotides matching TRBD1. Trimming at V came to 2 bases and at J to 7 bases, leaving 5 bases not matched to a gene. Germline CDR1 reads SGHAT; CDR2 reads FQNNGV. The CDR3 runs 14 residues. Variable domain in full (rest from reference TRBV11-2 and TRBJ1-2): EAGVAQSPRYKIIEKRQSVAFWCNPISGHATLYWYQQILGQGPKLLIQFQNNGVVDDSQLPKDRFSAERLKGVDSTLKIQPAKLEDSAVYLCASSLTGGSGGYTFGSGTRLTVV.

The chain has TRBV2 and TRBJ2-5; 9 nucleotides agree with TRBD1. V trimming: 7 bases; J trimming: 4 bases; junction bases outside the gene matches: 7. The CDR3 extends over 14 amino acids. CDR1 is SNHLY, CDR2 FYNNEI, per germline. Here the CDR3 DNA reads TGTGCCAGCACATCGGAGACAGGGGGAGAGACCCAGTACTTC. Translation gives CASTSETGGETQYF.

The CDR3 spells CASSYLGGANTEAFF. CDR3 coding DNA: TGTGCCAGCAGTTACCTCGGCGGGGCGAACACTGAAGCTTTCTTT. V is TRBV6-5 and J is TRBJ1-1, with TRBD1 as a possible D gene (5 bases). V lost 2 bases and J 1 base, leaving 11 bases between the germline ends. The CDR3 sequence is 15 residues long. Germline CDR1 MNHEY, CDR2 SVGAGI.

The chain carries TRBV9 and TRBJ2-6; possible D gene TRBD1, 7 bases. V shed 4 bases and J shed 0 bases, with 17 bases lying between them. This CDR3 comprises 18 residues. Germline CDR1 reads SGDLS; CDR2 reads YYNGEE. DNA of the CDR3: TGTGCCAGCAGCCCCCGCGGGACAGAGAACTCTGGGGCCAACGTCCTGACTTTC. It is translated as CASSPRGTENSGANVLTF.

The chain combines TRBV9 with TRBJ2-7; TRBD1 aligns across 7 bases. CDR3 length: 13 residues. Germline V lookup: CDR1 SGDLS, CDR2 YYNGEE. Losses at the gene ends were 3 bases for V and 4 bases for J; bases not matched to a gene: 4. CDR3 amino acids: CASSDRQGYEQYF. CDR3 nucleotides: TGTGCCAGCAGCGACCGACAGGGTTACGAGCAGTACTTC. Together with reference TRBV9 and TRBJ2-7, the CDR3 gives the full variable domain: DSGVTQTPKHLITATGQRVTLRCSPRSGDLSVYWYQQSLDQGLQFLIQYYNGEERAKGNILERFSAQQFPDLHSELNLSSLELGDSALYFCASSDRQGYEQYFGPGTRLTVT.

The chain has TRBV13 and TRBJ2-4; no clear D. This CDR3 is 13 amino acids long. CDR1 PRHDT and CDR2 FYEKMQ come from the germline V gene (reference sequence). V was clipped by 7 bases and J by 6 bases, with 13 bases between them. CDR3 bases: TGTGCCAGCACCGTTGGGGTAACAAACATTCAGTACTTC. Translation gives CASTVGVTNIQYF.

The V gene is TRBV27, the J gene TRBJ1-2; D call uncertain. This CDR3 spans 15 amino acids. CDR1 and CDR2 from the germline V gene are MNHEY and SMNVEV (reference sequence). Deletions cut 5 bases from V and 1 base from J, with 14 bases between. This chain's CDR3 is CASSRSGLGNYGYTF. CDR3 DNA sequence: TGTGCCAGCAGTCGTTCTGGTCTGGGTAACTATGGCTACACCTTC.

The chain uses TRBV5-5 and TRBJ2-5; D call uncertain. Deletions cut 2 bases from V and 1 base from J, with 15 bases between. The CDR3 is made up of 16 amino acids. Germline-derived CDR1 and CDR2 are SGHKS and YYEKEE (reference sequence). Here the CDR3 reads CASSFGVQASQETQYF. CDR3 nucleotides: TGTGCCAGCAGCTTTGGAGTTCAGGCCAGCCAAGAGACCCAGTACTTC.

Of note for this clone: The sample has other DNA sequences that encode this CDR3 too. This chain uses TRBV10-2 with TRBJ2-7; TRBD2 aligns across 11 bases. The germline V gene has CDR1 WSHSY and CDR2 SAAADI. V shed 6 bases and J 0 bases; nucleotides not matched to a gene: 1. This CDR3 region has 14 residues. The CDR3 reads CASRTSGSSYEQYF. The CDR3 DNA sequence: TGCGCCAGCAGAACTAGCGGGAGCTCCTACGAGCAGTACTTC.

About this clone: Other DNA sequences in the sample encode the same CDR3. V and J are TRBV2 and TRBJ2-7; D gene ambiguous. The germline V and J ends were trimmed by 1 base and 0 bases, with 4 bases remaining between them. The CDR3 covers 13 residues. From germline, CDR1 is SNHLY and CDR2 FYNNEI. CDR3 amino acids: CASSEVGSYEQYF. As DNA, the CDR3 is TGTGCCAGCAGTGAAGTAGGCTCCTACGAGCAGTACTTC.

The CDR3 nucleotides are TGTGCCAGCAGCGTAGTACACAGGGAGGGTGAAGCTTTCTTT. Its translation is CASSVVHREGEAFF. V gene TRBV9 combines with J gene TRBJ1-1, with D possibly being TRBD1 (6 bases). Germline V CDR1 and CDR2: SGDLS, YYNGEE. There are 14 residues in the CDR3. V lost 0 bases and J lost 7, with 13 bases in between.